This T cell receptor beta chain was profiled in a study of sequential checkpoint blockade in melanoma (dated 2019 in TCRdb). Regarding the study in general: In a 1:1 randomization, patients received either first-line nivolumab then ipilimumab (arm A) or ipilimumab then nivolumab (arm B). Maintenance nivolumab came after both trial sequences. DNA from about 97 melanoma tumor samples collected before treatment underwent TCRbeta immunosequencing. For fewer than 25 patients, matched tumor biopsies were taken both before treatment and at week 13, after single-agent nivolumab (arm A) or ipilimumab (arm B). About 80% of the matched tumor biopsy pairs taken before and after treatment were from the same lesion. Summary of the overall study and its limitations: Small sample sizes and reduced statistical power limited the within-arm analyses of tumor T-cell fraction. Tumor T-cell fraction and clonality were found to correlate with PD-L1 staining and CD8+ T-cell counts but not with mutational load. Among patients in the nivolumab-first arm (arm A), tumor TIL clonality before treatment was associated with response (P = .04). Validation of the response-prediction model combining TCR metrics and mutation burden is needed in larger, independent patient cohorts. Clinical benefit was about 30 times more likely to be achieved by patients whose tumor T-cell fraction and clonality increased by week 13.

Notes on this clone: Its target antigen remains unknown. Base quality data are lacking; no much larger clone is found one base away.

V was cut back by 3 bases and J by 3 bases, leaving a gap of 9 bases between them. The CDR3, cysteine through phenylalanine, is 13 amino acids long. Of the read, only the CDR3 DNA is kept; its 39 bases are in frame from base 1. Reading the germline V gene gives CDR1 SQVTM and CDR2 ANQGSEA. The immunoSEQ Assay was used to immunosequence TCRbeta CDR3 regions from genomic DNA. Before high-throughput sequencing, the genomic DNA was amplified using bias-controlled multiplex PCR. On the authors' methods: To quantify the absolute abundance of each unique TCRbeta CDR3 region, the sequences were collapsed and filtered. Clonality was defined as 1 minus Pielou's evenness and was calculated using productive rearrangements only. Tumor T-cell fraction was computed by normalizing TCRbeta template counts to usable DNA, estimated from several housekeeping genes. Clones with significantly greater frequencies in on-treatment versus baseline samples were identified using a previously published method. Entries here come from immuneACCESS through TCRdb and include only in-frame sequences with V and J called. Some clones fail to appear in such tables; in the studies checked, an unresolved V gene covers under half of the shortfall, and the cause of the remainder is unknown. V and J calls and clone size are given by that table; D and trimming were obtained from the DNA. This sample comprises around 2,200 clones, over 15% of them detected only once. Together, the top ten hold 15% to 20% of the sample.

Per the publication, the treatment or condition label means: randomized to nivolumab then ipilimumab (arm A) or the reverse (arm B). None of the patients in the trial had previously been given DNA-damaging chemotherapy. Samples came from patients with melanoma in CheckMate 064, a randomized, open-label phase II trial of sequential checkpoint blockade. Tumor TCR sequencing used genomic DNA from formalin-fixed paraffin-embedded (FFPE) tissue samples. The origin of this receptor is a human donor with melanoma. Sequencing was performed on tumor tissue (inferred from file names), taken from a patient given nivolumab and ipilimumab in sequence. This chain joins TRBV29-1 to TRBJ2-1; too little of a D gene remains to name it. The DNA sequence is TGCAGCGTTGAGTTACTATACTACAATGAGCAGTTCTTC. This codes for CSVELLYYNEQFF.